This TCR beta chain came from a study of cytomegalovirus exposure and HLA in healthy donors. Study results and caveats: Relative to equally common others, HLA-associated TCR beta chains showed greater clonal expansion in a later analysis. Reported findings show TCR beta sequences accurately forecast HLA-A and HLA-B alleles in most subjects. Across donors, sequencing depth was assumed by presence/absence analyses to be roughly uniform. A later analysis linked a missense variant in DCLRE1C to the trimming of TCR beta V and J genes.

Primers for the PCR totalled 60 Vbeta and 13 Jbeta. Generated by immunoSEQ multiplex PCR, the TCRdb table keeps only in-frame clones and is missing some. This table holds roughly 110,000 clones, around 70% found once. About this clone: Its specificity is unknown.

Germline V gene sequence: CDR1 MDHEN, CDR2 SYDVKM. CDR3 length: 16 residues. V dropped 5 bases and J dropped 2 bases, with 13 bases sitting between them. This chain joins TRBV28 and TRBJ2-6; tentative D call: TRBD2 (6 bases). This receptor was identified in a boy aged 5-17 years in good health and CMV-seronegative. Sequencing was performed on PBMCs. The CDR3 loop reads CASSGGSRAGANVLTF. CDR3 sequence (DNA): TGTGCCAGCAGTGGGGGGAGCAGAGCTGGGGCCAACGTCCTGACTTTC.